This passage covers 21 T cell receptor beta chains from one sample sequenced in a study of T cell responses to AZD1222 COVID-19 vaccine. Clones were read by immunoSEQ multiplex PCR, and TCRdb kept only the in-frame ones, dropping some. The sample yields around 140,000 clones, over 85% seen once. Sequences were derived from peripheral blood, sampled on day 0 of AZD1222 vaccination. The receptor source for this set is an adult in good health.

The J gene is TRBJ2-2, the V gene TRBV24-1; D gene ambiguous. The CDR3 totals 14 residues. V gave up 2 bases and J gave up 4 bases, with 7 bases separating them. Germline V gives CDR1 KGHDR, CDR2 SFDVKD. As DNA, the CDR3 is TGTGCCACCAGTGATTATAACCCCACCGGGGAGCTGTTTTTT. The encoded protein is CATSDYNPTGELFF.

The CDR3 protein is CASSLGDRRVFKTGELFF. DNA of the CDR3: TGTGCCAGCAGCCTCGGTGATCGGCGGGTCTTTAAGACCGGGGAGCTGTTTTTT. The chain combines TRBV7-2 with TRBJ2-2; a weak D match, TRBD2 (5 bases). CDR3 size: 18 residues. Trimming left V 5 bases short and J 5 bases short, with 24 bases between. The V gene's germline CDR1 is SGHTA and CDR2 FQGNSA.

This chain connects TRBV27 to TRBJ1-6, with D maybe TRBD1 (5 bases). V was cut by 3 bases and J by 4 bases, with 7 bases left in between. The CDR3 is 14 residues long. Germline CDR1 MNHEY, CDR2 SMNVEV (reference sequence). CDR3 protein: CASSLGVYNSPLHF. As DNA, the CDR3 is TGTGCCAGCAGTTTGGGGGTTTATAATTCACCCCTCCACTTT.

CDR3 nucleotides: TGCAGTGCTAGTATCTCGAAATACGAGCAGTACTTC. Translated: CSASISKYEQYF. The chain couples TRBV20-1 to TRBJ2-7; D is ambiguous. This CDR3 is built from 12 residues. The V end was cut by 3 bases, the J end by 4 bases, with 10 bases between. Germline values: CDR1 DFQATT, CDR2 SNEGSKA (reference sequence).

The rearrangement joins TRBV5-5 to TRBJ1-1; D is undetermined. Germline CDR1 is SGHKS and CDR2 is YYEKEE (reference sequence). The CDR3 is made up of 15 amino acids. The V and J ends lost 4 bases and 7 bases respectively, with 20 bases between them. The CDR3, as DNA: TGTGCCAGCAGCCCCCACTTAGTTGACCCTCTTGAAGCTTTCTTT. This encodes CASSPHLVDPLEAFF.

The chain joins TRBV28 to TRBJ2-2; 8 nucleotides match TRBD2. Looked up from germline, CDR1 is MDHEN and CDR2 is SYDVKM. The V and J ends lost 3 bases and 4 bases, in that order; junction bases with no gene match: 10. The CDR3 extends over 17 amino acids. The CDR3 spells CASSFPLSAGGTGELFF. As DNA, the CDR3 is TGTGCCAGCAGTTTCCCTTTAAGCGCGGGAGGCACCGGGGAGCTGTTTTTT.

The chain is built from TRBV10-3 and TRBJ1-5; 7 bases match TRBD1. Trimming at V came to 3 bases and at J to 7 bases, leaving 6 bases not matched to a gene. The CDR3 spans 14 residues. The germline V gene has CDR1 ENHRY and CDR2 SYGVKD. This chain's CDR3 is CAISEETGYQPQHF. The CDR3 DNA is TGTGCCATCAGTGAAGAGACAGGGTACCAGCCCCAGCATTTT.

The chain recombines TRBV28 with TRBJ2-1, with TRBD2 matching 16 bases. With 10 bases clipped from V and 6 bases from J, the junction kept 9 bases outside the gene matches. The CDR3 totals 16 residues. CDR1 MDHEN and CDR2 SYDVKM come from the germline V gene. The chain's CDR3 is CATVPGLAGGPNEQFF. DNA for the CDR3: TGTGCCACCGTCCCGGGACTAGCGGGAGGGCCCAATGAGCAGTTCTTC.

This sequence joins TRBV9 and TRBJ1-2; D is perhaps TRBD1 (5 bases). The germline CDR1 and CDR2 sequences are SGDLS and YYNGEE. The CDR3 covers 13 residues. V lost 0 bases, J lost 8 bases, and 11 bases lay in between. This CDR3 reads CASSVAPGGGYTF. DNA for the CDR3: TGTGCCAGCAGCGTAGCCCCGGGGGGGGGCTACACCTTC.

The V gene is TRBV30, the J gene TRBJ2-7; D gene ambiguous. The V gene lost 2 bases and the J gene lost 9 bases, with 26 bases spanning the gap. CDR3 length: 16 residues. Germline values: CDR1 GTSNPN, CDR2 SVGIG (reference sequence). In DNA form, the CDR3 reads TGTGCCTGGAGTATTCGGTTGGGCAGTGCCTCCTATGGGCAGTACTTC. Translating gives CAWSIRLGSASYGQYF.

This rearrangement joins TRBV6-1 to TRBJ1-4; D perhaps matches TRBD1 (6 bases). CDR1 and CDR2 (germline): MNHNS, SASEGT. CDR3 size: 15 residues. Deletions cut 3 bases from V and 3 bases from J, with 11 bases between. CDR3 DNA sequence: TGTGCCAGCAGTGACGACAGGCGGTCTAATGAAAAACTGTTTTTT. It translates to CASSDDRRSNEKLFF.

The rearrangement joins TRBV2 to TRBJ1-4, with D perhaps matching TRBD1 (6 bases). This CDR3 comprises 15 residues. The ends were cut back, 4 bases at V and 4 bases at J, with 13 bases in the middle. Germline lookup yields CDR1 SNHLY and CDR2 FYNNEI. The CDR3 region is CASSANGGNNEKLFF. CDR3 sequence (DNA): TGTGCCAGCAGTGCGAACGGGGGCAATAATGAAAAACTGTTTTTT.

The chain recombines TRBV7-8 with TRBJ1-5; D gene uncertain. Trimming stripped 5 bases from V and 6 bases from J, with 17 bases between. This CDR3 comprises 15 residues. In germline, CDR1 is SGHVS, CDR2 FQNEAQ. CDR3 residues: CASSALRTAIQPQHF. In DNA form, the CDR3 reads TGTGCCAGCAGCGCTCTAAGGACGGCAATTCAGCCCCAGCATTTT.

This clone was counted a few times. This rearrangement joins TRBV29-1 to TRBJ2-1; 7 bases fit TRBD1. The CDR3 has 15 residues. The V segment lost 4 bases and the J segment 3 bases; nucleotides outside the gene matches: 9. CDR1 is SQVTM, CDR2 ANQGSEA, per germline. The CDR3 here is CSVVTRDRHYNEQFF. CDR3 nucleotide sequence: TGCAGCGTTGTAACCCGGGACAGACACTACAATGAGCAGTTCTTC.

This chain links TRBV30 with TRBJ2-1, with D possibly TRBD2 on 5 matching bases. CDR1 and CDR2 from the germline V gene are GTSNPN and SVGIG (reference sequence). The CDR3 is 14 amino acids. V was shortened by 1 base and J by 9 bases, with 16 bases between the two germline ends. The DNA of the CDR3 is TGTGCCTGGAGTGCCGAACGAGGGTGGGGTGAGCAGTTCTTC. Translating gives CAWSAERGWGEQFF.

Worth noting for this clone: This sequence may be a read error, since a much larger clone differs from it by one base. This CDR3 is CASSVGTNTEAFF. In DNA, the CDR3 is TGTGCCAGCAGCGTAGGGACGAACACTGAAGCTTTCTTT. The rearrangement uses TRBV9 and TRBJ1-1; D unclear. The ends were cut back, 0 bases at V and 1 base at J, with 4 bases in the middle. Germline-derived CDR1 and CDR2 are SGDLS and YYNGEE. The CDR3 has 13 residues. Combining the CDR3 with reference TRBV9 and TRBJ1-1 gives the whole variable domain DSGVTQTPKHLITATGQRVTLRCSPRSGDLSVYWYQQSLDQGLQFLIQYYNGEERAKGNILERFSAQQFPDLHSELNLSSLELGDSALYFCASSVGTNTEAFFGQGTRLTVV.

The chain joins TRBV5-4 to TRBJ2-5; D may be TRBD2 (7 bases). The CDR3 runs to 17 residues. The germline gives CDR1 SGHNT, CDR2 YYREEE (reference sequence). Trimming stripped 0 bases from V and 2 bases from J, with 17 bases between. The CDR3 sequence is CASSLVGRGGEQETQYF. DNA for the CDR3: TGTGCCAGCAGCTTGGTGGGGAGAGGGGGGGAACAAGAGACCCAGTACTTC.

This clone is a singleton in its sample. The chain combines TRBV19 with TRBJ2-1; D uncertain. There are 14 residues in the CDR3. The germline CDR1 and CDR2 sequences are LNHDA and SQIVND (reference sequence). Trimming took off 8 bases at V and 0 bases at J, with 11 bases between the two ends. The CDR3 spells CASHGHSSYNEQFF. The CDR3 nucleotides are TGTGCCAGTCACGGGCACAGCTCCTACAATGAGCAGTTCTTC.

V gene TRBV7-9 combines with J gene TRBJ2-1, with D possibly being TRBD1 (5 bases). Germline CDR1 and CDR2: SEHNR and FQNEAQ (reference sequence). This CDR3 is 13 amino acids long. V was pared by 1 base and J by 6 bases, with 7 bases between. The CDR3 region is CASSLEGPNEQFF. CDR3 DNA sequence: TGTGCCAGCAGCTTAGAGGGGCCCAATGAGCAGTTCTTC.

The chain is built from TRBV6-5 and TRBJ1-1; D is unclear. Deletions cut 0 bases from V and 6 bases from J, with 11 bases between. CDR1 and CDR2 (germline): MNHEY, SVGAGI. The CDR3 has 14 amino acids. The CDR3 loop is CASSYSNRGSEAFF. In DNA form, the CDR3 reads TGTGCCAGCAGTTACTCGAATCGGGGATCTGAAGCTTTCTTT.

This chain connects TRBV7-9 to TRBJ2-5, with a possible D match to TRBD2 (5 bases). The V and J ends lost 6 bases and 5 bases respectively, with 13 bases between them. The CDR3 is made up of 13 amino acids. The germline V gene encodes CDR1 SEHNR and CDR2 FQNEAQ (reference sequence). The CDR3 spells CASSPTGWETQYF. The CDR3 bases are TGTGCCAGCAGTCCGACGGGGTGGGAGACCCAGTACTTC.